The text below deals with one T cell receptor beta chain. The target antigen is unknown. The data originate from a study of cytomegalovirus exposure and HLA in healthy donors. Notes on the study in general: Generally TCR sequences proved uncommon, though certain public TCRs appeared in numerous donors.

Germline CDR1 reads SNHLY; CDR2 reads FYNNEI. The CDR3 is 16 amino acids. The junction had 5 bases not matched to a gene; V was cut back by 7 bases and J by 0 bases. The PCR made use of 60 Vbeta and 13 Jbeta primers. TCRdb's table, derived via immunoSEQ multiplex PCR, lists solely in-frame clones and lacks some. This table has more than 150,000 clones, approximately 84% appearing once. This TCR derives from a girl younger than two in good health and CMV-seronegative. This chain joins TRBV2 and TRBJ2-7; 14 bases match TRBD2. What was sequenced was PBMCs. The CDR3 spells CASMGLAGVSSYEQYF. The DNA for the CDR3 is TGTGCCAGCATGGGACTAGCGGGAGTGAGCTCCTACGAGCAGTACTTC.